Described below is a single TCR beta chain sequence and its context. Its antigen is undetermined. The CDR3 consists of 16 residues. J gave up 7 bases and V 6 bases, and 10 bases lay outside the gene matches. Germline assignment: CDR1 LNHDA and CDR2 SQIVND (reference sequence). Some clones are missing from TCRdb's copy, which holds only in-frame ones; the method was immunoSEQ multiplex PCR. The table records 10,000 to 15,000 clones, around 83% of them present only once. This sample is part of a study of PD-1 blockade in classical Hodgkin lymphoma. All the patients suffered relapse after autologous stem cell transplantation, and brentuximab vedotin exposure differed. Classifying best responses yielded complete response, partial response or progressive disease. Study conclusions and caveats: A significant rise in TCR diversity was seen by C4D1 for CD4+ cells but not for CD8+ cells. Complete responders' diversity at baseline resembled that of newly diagnosed patients.

The TCR comes from a human donor with classical Hodgkin lymphoma. The chain links TRBV19 to TRBJ2-2; 11 nucleotides match TRBD2. The input for sequencing was peripheral blood mononuclear cells (PBMCs), taken at baseline. CDR3 sequence reads: CASRGSGRAGHGELFF. CDR3 DNA: TGTGCCAGTAGGGGTAGCGGGAGGGCCGGGCACGGGGAGCTGTTTTTT.